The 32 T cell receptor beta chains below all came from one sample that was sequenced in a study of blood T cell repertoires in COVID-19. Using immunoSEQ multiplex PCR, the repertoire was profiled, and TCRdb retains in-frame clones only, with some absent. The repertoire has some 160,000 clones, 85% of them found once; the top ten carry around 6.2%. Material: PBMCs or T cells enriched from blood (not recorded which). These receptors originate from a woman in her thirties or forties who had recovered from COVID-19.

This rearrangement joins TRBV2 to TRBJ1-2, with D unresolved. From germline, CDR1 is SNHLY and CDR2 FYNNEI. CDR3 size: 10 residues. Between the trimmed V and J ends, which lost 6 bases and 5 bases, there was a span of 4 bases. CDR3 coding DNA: TGTGCCAGCAGCCTTTATGGCTACACCTTC. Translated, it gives CASSLYGYTF.

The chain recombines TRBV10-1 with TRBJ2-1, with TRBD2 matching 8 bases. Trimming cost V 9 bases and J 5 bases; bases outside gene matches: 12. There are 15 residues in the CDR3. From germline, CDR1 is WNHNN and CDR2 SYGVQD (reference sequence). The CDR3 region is CARPEQRERHNEQFF. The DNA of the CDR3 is TGCGCCAGACCCGAACAGCGGGAGAGACACAATGAGCAGTTCTTC.

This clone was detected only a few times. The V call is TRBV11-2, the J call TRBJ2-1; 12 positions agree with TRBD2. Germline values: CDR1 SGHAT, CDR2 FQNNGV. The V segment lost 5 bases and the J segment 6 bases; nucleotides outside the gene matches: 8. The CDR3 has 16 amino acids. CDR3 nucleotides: TGTGCCAGCAGCCCACATGGACTAGCGGGACGCAATGAGCAGTTCTTC. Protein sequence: CASSPHGLAGRNEQFF.

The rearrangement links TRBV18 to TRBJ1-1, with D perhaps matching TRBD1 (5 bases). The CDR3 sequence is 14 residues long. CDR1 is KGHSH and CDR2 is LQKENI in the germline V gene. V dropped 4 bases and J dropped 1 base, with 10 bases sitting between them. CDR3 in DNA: TGTGCCAGCTCACTCGACAGAGCGAACACTGAAGCTTTCTTT. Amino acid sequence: CASSLDRANTEAFF.

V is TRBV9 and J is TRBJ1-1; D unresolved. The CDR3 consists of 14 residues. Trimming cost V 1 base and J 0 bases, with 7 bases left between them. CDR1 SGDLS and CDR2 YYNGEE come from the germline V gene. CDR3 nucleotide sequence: TGTGCCAGCAGCGTATCCGGGATGAACACTGAAGCTTTCTTT. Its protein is CASSVSGMNTEAFF.

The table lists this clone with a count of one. CDR3 DNA: TGCGCCAGCAGCCAAGATCTAGGAGGACCTCAGCCCCAGCATTTT. It specifies CASSQDLGGPQPQHF. This rearrangement joins TRBV4-1 to TRBJ1-5; no reliable D call. With 0 bases removed from V and 6 bases from J, the gap between germline ends came to 12 bases. This CDR3 has 15 amino acids. Germline loops: CDR1 MGHRA, CDR2 YSYEKL.

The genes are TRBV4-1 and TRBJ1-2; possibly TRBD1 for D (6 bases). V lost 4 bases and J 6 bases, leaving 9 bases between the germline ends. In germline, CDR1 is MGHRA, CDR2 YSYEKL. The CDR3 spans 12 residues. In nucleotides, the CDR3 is TGCGCCAGCAGCCTGACAGGAGATGGCTACACCTTC. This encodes CASSLTGDGYTF.

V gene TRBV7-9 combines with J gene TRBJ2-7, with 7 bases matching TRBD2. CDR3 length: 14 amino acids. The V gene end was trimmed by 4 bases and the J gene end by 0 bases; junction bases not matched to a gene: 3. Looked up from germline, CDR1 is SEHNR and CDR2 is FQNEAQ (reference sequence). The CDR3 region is CASSWAGVSYEQYF. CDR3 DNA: TGTGCCAGCAGCTGGGCGGGGGTCTCCTACGAGCAGTACTTC.

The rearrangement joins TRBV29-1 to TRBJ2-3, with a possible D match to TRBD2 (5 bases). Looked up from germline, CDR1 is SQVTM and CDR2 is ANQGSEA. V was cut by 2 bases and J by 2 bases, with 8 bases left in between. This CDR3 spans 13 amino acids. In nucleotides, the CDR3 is TGCAGCGTTGAACGGGGAGCCACAGATACGCAGTATTTT. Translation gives CSVERGATDTQYF.

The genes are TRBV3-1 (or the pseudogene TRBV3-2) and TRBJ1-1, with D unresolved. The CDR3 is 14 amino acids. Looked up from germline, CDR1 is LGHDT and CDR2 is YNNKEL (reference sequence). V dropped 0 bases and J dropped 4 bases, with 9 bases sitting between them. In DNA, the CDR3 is TGTGCCAGCAGCCAAGATCAAGCGAGCACTGAAGCTTTCTTT. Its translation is CASSQDQASTEAFF.

In nucleotides, the CDR3 is TGTGCCACCGAGGGGGTGGGGGACTATGGCTACACCTTC. The encoded protein is CATEGVGDYGYTF. This chain connects TRBV10-3 to TRBJ1-2, with D possibly TRBD1 on 6 matching bases. The CDR3 extends over 13 amino acids. The germline V gene encodes CDR1 ENHRY and CDR2 SYGVKD. V dropped 10 bases and J dropped 3 bases, with 15 bases sitting between them.

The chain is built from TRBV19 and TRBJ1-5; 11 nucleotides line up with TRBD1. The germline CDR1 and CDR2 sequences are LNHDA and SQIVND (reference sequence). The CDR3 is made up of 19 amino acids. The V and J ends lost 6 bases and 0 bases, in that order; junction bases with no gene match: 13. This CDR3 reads CASRPGTGGNLLSNQPQHF. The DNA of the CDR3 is TGTGCCAGTAGGCCTGGGACAGGGGGAAACCTTCTTAGCAATCAGCCCCAGCATTTT.

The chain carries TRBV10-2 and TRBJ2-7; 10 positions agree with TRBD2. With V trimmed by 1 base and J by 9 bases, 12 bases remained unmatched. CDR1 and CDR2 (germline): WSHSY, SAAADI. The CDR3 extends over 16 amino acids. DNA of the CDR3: TGCGCCAGCAGTGAGTACAGCGGGAGGGCCTCAGGGTTGCAGTACTTC. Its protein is CASSEYSGRASGLQYF.

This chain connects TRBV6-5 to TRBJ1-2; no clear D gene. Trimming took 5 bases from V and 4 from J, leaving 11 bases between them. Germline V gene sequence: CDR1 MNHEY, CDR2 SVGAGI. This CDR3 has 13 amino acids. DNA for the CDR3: TGTGCCAGCAGTCCCCCCGGGGTCTATGGCTACACCTTC. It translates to CASSPPGVYGYTF.

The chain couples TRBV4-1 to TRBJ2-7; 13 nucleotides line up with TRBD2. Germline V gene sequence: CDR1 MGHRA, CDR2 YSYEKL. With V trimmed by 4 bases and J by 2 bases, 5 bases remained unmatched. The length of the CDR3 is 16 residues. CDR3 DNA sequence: TGCGCCAGCAGCCCCCTGGGGACTAGCGGGACCTACGAGCAGTACTTC. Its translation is CASSPLGTSGTYEQYF.

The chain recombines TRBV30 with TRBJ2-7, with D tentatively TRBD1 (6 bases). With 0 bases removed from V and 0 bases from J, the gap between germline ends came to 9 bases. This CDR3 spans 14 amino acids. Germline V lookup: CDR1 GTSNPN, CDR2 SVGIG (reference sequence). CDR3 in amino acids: CAWSVGGISYEQYF. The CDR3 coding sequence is TGTGCCTGGAGTGTAGGGGGTATCTCCTACGAGCAGTACTTC.

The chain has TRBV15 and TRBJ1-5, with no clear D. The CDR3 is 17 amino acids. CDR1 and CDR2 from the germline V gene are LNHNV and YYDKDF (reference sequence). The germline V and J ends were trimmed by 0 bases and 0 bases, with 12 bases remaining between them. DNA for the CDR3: TGTGCCACCAGCAGAGATCCCCACGACTATAGCAATCAGCCCCAGCATTTT. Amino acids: CATSRDPHDYSNQPQHF. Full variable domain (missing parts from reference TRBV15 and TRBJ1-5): DAMVIQNPRYQVTQFGKPVTLSCSQTLNHNVMYWYQQKSSQAPKLLFHYYDKDFNNEADTPDNFQSRRPNTSFCFLDIRSPGLGDTAMYLCATSRDPHDYSNQPQHFGDGTRLSIL.

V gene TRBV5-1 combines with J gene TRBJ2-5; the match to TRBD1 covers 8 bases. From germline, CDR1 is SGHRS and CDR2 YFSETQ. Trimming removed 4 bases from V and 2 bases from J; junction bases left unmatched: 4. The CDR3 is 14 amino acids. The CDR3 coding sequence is TGCGCCAGCAGCCAACAGGGGGTACAAGAGACCCAGTACTTC. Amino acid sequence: CASSQQGVQETQYF.

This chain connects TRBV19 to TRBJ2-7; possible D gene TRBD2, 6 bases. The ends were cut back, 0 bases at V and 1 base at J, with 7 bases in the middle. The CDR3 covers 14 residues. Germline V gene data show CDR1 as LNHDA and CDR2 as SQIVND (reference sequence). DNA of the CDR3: TGTGCCAGTAGTATAGAGGGGGGATCCTACGAGCAGTACTTC. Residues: CASSIEGGSYEQYF.

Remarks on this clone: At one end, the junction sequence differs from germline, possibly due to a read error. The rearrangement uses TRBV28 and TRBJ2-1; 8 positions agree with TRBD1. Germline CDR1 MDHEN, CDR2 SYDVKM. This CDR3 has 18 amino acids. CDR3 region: CASTLGFQGALANNEQFF. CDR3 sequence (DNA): TGTGCCAGCACTTTAGGTTTTCAGGGGGCCCTGGCGAACAATGAGCAGTTCTTC.

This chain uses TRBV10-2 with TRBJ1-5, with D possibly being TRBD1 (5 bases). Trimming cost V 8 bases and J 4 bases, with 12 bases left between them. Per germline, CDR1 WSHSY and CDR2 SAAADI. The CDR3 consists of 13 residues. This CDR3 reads CASCETGNQPQHF. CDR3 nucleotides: TGCGCCAGCTGCGAAACAGGAAATCAGCCCCAGCATTTT.

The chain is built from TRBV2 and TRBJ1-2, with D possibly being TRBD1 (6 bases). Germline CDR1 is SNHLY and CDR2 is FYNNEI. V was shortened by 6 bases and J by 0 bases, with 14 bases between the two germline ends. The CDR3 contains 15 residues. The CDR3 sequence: CASSTDSQANYGYTF. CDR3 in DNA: TGTGCCAGCAGCACGGACAGCCAAGCTAACTATGGCTACACCTTC.

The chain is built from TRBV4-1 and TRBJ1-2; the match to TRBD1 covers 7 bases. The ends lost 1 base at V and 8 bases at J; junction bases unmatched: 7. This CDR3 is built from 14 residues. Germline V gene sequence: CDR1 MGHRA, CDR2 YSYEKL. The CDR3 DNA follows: TGCGCCAGCAGCCAAGGGGGACAGACGAGAGGCTACACCTTC. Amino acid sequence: CASSQGGQTRGYTF.

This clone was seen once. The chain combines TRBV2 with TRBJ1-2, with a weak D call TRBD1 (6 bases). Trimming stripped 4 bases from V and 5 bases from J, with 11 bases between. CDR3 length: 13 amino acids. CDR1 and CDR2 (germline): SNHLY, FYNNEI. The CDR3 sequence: CASSGEGVYGYTF. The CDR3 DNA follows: TGTGCCAGCAGTGGAGAGGGGGTATATGGCTACACCTTC.

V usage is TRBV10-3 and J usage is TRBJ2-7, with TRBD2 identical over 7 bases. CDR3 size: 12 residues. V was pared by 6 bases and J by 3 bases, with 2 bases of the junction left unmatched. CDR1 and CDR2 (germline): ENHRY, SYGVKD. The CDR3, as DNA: TGTGCCATCAGCCCGGGGGGCTACGAGCAGTACTTC. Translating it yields CAISPGGYEQYF.

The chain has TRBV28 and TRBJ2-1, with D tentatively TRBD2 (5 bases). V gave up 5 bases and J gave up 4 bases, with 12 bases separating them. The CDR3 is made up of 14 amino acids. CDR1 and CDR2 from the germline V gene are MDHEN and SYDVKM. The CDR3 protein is CASSLDSSYNEQFF. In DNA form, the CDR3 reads TGTGCCAGCAGTCTGGACTCGAGTTACAATGAGCAGTTCTTC.

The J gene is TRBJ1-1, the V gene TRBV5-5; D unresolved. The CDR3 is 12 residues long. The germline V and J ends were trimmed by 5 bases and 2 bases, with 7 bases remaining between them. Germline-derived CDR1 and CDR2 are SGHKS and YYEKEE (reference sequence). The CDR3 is CASSVGNTEAFF. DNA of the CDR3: TGTGCCAGCAGTGTGGGCAACACTGAAGCTTTCTTT. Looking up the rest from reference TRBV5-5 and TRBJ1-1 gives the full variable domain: DAGVTQSPTHLIKTRGQQVTLRCSPISGHKSVSWYQQVLGQGPQFIFQYYEKEERGRGNFPDRFSARQFPNYSSELNVNALLLGDSALYLCASSVGNTEAFFGQGTRLTVV.

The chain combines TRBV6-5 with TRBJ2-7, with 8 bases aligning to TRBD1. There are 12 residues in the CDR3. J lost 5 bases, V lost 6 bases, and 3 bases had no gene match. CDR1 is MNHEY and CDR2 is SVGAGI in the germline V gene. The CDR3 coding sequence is TGTGCCAGCAGGAAGACAGGGGACGAGCAGTACTTC. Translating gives CASRKTGDEQYF.

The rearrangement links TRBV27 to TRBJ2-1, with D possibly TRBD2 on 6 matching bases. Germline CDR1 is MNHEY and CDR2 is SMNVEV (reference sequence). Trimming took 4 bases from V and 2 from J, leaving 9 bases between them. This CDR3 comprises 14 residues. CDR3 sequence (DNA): TGTGCCAGCAGTTATAGCGGTCCCTACAATGAGCAGTTCTTC. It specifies CASSYSGPYNEQFF.

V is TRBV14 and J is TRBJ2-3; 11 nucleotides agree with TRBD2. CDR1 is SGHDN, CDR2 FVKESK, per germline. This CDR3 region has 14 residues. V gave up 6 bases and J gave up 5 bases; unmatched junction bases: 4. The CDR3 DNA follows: TGTGCCAGCAGAAGCGGACTAGCGGGAGATACGCAGTATTTT. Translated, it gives CASRSGLAGDTQYF.

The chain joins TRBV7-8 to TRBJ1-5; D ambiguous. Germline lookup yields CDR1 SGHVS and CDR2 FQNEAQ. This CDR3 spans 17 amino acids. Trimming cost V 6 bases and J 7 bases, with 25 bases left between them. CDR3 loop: CASSEGTGSMAGQPQHF. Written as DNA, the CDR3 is TGTGCCAGCAGTGAAGGAACGGGCTCCATGGCGGGGCAGCCCCAGCATTTT.

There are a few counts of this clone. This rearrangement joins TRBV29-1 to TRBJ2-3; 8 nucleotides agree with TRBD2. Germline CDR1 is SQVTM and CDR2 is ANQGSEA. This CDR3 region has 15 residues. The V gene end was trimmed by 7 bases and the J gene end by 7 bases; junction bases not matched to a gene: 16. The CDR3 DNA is TGCAGCGCTACGGGGGGGGAAGGGACTAGGAATACGCAGTATTTT. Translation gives CSATGGEGTRNTQYF.